The sequence of this T cell receptor beta chain was determined in a study of blood T cell repertoires in COVID-19. Study summary: Sources were T cells, B-cell-depleted T cells, or PBMCs; the material itself was cDNA or gDNA.

In the study's own analysis: It was from reference gene primer amplification that nucleated cell counts were estimated. The data were produced by immunoSEQ multiplex PCR, yet TCRdb's version contains in-frame clones alone and is incomplete. V and J calls and clone size are as listed in that table; D and trimming were resolved from the DNA. The sample includes 90,000 to 120,000 clones, roughly 90% seen only once; the top ten take roughly 4.9%. This sequence originates from a man aged 40-55 years with active or convalescent COVID-19. Sequencing was carried out using peripheral blood.

As DNA, the CDR3 is TGTGCCAGCAGGGAAAATAGGGGGGGGTTCTACAATGAGCAGTTCTTC. The encoded protein is CASRENRGGFYNEQFF. The chain recombines TRBV6-1 with TRBJ2-1; D possibly corresponds to TRBD2 (7 bases). Germline CDR1 and CDR2: MNHNS and SASEGT. The CDR3 covers 16 residues. V lost 6 bases and J 3 bases, leaving 18 bases between the germline ends.